This T cell receptor beta chain was sequenced during a study of blood T cell repertoires in COVID-19. Study information: T cells, B-cell-depleted T cells, or PBMCs provided the cDNA or gDNA that served as material.

V lost 4 bases, J lost 3 bases, and 5 bases stayed unmatched. Per the germline V gene, CDR1 is SQVTM and CDR2 is ANQGSEA. CDR3 length: 13 residues. Seattle patient enrollment occurred during active infection, with longitudinal follow-up thereafter. As handled by the study authors: Amplifying reference gene primers gave estimates of nucleated cell counts. This table comes from immunoSEQ multiplex PCR, and its TCRdb copy is limited to in-frame clones, with some not included. V, J and clone size derive from that table, while D and trimming were established from the DNA sequence. The sample includes a few hundred thousand clones, 75% to 95% of them seen just once.

The sample comprised peripheral blood. The V and J genes are TRBV29-1 and TRBJ2-7; TRBD1 matches at 8 bases. The source of this sequence is a person aged 18 to 29 with COVID-19, enrolled during active disease. CDR3 loop: CSVVGTGHYEQYF. DNA of the CDR3: TGCAGCGTTGTAGGGACAGGCCACTACGAGCAGTACTTC.